Below, one T cell receptor beta chain is given with its context. With V trimmed by 5 bases and J by 6 bases, 3 bases remained unmatched. CDR3 length: 13 amino acids. CDR1 SEHNR and CDR2 FQNEAQ come from the germline V gene (reference sequence). In the source study's methods: Nucleated cell counts were estimated from reference gene primer amplification. Sequencing was performed with immunoSEQ multiplex PCR; in TCRdb, only in-frame clones are kept and a portion is missing. V and J calls and clone size follow that table, whereas D and trimming were derived from the DNA. The data contain fewer than 200,000 clones, 82% of them singletons. This record belongs to a study of blood T cell repertoires in COVID-19. Overall study context: T cells, B-cell-depleted T cells, or PBMCs provided the cDNA or gDNA that served as material.

The receptor was isolated from a woman aged 70-85 years with acute or convalescent COVID-19. The chain combines TRBV7-9 with TRBJ1-2; 10 bases are shared with TRBD1. The sequencing input was peripheral blood. The CDR3 spells CASSLDRGHGYTF. In nucleotides, the CDR3 is TGTGCCAGCAGCCTAGACAGGGGGCATGGCTACACCTTC.